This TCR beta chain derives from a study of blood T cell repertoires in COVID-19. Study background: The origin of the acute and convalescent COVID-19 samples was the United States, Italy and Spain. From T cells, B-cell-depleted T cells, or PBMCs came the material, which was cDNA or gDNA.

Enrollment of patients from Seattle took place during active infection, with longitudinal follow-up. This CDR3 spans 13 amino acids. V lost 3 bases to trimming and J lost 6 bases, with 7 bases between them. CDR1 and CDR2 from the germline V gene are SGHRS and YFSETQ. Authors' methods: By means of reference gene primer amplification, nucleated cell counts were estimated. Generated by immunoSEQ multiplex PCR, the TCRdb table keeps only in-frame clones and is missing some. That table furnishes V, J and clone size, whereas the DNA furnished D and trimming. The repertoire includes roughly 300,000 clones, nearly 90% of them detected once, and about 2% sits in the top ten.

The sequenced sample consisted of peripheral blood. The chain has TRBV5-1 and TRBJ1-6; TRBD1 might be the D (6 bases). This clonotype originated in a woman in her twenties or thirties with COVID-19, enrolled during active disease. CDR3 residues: CASSSQGNSPLHF. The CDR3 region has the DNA TGCGCCAGCAGCTCACAGGGTAATTCACCCCTCCACTTT.